These 4 T cell receptor beta chains came from one sample sequenced in a study of T cell responses to AZD1222 COVID-19 vaccine. Only in-frame clones appear in the TCRdb table, and some are missing; sequencing was by immunoSEQ multiplex PCR. The sample includes 120,000 to 150,000 clones, around 84% of them seen just once. The sequencing here drew on peripheral blood, taken 28 days after the second AZD1222 dose. Receptors originate from an adult who received the AZD1222 COVID-19 vaccine.

The V call is TRBV3-1 (or the pseudogene TRBV3-2), the J call TRBJ2-5; D not resolved. The V gene lost 4 bases and the J gene lost 5 bases, with 14 bases spanning the gap. The CDR3 is made up of 14 amino acids. The germline CDR1 and CDR2 sequences are LGHDT and YNNKEL (reference sequence). Here the CDR3 DNA reads TGTGCCAGCAGCCTGGGATTGGTCTCGGAGACCCAGTACTTC. Translation: CASSLGLVSETQYF.

This chain uses TRBV7-8 with TRBJ1-2; 7 positions match TRBD1. In germline, CDR1 is SGHVS, CDR2 FQNEAQ. Trimming removed 1 base from V and 4 bases from J; junction bases left unmatched: 6. There are 15 residues in the CDR3. This CDR3 is CASSLGQGRGYGYTF. The CDR3 DNA reads as TGTGCCAGCAGCTTAGGACAGGGTCGCGGCTATGGCTACACCTTC.

The chain links TRBV4-1 to TRBJ2-7; D perhaps matches TRBD2 (6 bases). Germline V gene lookup returns CDR1 MGHRA and CDR2 YSYEKL. V dropped 3 bases and J dropped 1 base, with 16 bases sitting between them. The CDR3 has 16 residues. This CDR3 reads CASSQEGPGRSYEQYF. The CDR3 coding sequence is TGCGCCAGCAGCCAGGAGGGCCCCGGGCGGTCCTACGAGCAGTACTTC.

V usage is TRBV24-1 and J usage is TRBJ1-2, with D uncertain. The germline gives CDR1 KGHDR, CDR2 SFDVKD. The CDR3 extends over 13 amino acids. Trimming removed 4 bases at V and 8 bases at J, with 13 bases between. The CDR3 region is CATSESEGGGYTF. The CDR3 DNA sequence: TGTGCCACCAGTGAGTCAGAAGGAGGGGGCTACACCTTC.